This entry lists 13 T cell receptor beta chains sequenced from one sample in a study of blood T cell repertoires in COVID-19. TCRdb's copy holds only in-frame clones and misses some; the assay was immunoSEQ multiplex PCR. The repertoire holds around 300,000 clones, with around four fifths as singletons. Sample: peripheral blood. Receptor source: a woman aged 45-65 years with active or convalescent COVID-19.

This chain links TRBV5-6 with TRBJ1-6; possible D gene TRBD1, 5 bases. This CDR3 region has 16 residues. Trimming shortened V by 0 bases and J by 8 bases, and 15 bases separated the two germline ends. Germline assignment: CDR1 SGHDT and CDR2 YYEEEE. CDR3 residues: CASSLVGAGGDSPLHF. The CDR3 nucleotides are TGTGCCAGCAGCTTGGTAGGGGCAGGTGGAGATTCACCCCTCCACTTT.

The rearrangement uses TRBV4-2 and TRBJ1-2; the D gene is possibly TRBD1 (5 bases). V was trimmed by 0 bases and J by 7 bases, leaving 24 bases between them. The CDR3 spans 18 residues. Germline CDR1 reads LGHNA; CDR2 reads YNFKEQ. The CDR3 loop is CASSQDATVLRIGGGYTF. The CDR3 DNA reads TGTGCCAGCAGCCAAGACGCCACCGTGTTAAGAATCGGGGGTGGCTACACCTTC.

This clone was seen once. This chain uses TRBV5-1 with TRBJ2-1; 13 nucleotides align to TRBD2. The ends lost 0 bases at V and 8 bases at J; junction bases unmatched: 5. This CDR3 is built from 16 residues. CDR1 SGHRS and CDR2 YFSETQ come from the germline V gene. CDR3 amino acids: CASSLGLAGGGHEQFF. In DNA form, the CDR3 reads TGCGCCAGCAGCTTGGGACTAGCGGGAGGTGGTCATGAGCAGTTCTTC.

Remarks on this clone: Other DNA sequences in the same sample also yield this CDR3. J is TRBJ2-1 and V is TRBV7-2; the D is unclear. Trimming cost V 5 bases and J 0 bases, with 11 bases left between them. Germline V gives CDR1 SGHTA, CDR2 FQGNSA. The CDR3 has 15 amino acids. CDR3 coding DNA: TGTGCCAGCAGCGTTAGCTCGAGCTCCTACAATGAGCAGTTCTTC. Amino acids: CASSVSSSSYNEQFF.

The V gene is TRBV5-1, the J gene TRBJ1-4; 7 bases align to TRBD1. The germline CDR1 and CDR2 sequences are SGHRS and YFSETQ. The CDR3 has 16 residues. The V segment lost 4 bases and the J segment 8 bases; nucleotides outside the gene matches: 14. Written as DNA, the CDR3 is TGCGCCAGCAGCAGATGGTCGACAGGGCCTCGGGAAAAACTGTTTTTT. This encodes CASSRWSTGPREKLFF.

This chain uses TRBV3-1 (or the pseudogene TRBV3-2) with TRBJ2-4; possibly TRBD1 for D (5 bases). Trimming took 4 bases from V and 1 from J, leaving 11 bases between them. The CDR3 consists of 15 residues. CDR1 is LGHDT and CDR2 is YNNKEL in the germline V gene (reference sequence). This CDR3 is CASSRSGWAKNIQYF. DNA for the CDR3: TGTGCCAGCAGCCGTTCAGGGTGGGCCAAAAACATTCAGTACTTC.

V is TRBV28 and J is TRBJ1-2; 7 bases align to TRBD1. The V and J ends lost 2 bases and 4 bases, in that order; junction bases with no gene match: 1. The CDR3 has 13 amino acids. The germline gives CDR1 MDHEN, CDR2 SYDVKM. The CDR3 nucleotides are TGTGCCAGCAGTTTAGACAGGGCCTATGGCTACACCTTC. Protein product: CASSLDRAYGYTF.

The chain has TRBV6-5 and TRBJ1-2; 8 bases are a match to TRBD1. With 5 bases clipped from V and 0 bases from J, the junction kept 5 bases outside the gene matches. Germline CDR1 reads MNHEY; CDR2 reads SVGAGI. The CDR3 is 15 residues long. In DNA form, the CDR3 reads TGTGCCAGCAGTCCAGGACAGGGAGCTAACTATGGCTACACCTTC. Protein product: CASSPGQGANYGYTF.

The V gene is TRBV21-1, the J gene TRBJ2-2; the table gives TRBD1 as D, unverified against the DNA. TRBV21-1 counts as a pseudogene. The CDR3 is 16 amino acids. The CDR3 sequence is CASSKGDRAPTGELFF. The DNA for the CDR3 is TGTGCCAGCAGCAAAGGGGACAGGGCCCCCACCGGGGAGCTGTTTTTT.

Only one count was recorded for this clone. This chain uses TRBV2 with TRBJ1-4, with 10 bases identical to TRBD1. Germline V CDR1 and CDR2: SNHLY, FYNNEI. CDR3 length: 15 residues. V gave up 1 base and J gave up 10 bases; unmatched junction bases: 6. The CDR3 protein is CASSEDPGQGRKLFF. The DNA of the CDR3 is TGTGCCAGCAGTGAAGACCCGGGACAGGGGAGAAAACTGTTTTTT.

CDR3 sequence reads: CASSPRAGGPRYEQYF. The CDR3 nucleotides read TGTGCCAGCTCACCACGAGCGGGAGGGCCAAGGTACGAGCAGTACTTC. The V gene is TRBV18, the J gene TRBJ2-7, with TRBD2 matching over 10 bases. The CDR3 contains 16 residues. V was pared by 1 base and J by 4 bases, with 7 bases of the junction left unmatched. Germline V lookup: CDR1 KGHSH, CDR2 LQKENI. Based on the CDR3 plus reference TRBV18 and TRBJ2-7, the full variable domain is NAGVMQNPRHLVRRRGQEARLRCSPMKGHSHVYWYRQLPEEGLKFMVYLQKENIIDESGMPKERFSAEFPKEGPSILRIQQVVRGDSAAYFCASSPRAGGPRYEQYFGPGTRLTVT.

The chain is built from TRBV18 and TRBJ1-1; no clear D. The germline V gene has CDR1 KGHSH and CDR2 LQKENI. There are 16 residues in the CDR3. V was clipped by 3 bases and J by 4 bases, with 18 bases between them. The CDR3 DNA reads TGTGCCAGCTCACCGGATGGAGGAGGGTGGGGCACTGAAGCTTTCTTT. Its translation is CASSPDGGGWGTEAFF.

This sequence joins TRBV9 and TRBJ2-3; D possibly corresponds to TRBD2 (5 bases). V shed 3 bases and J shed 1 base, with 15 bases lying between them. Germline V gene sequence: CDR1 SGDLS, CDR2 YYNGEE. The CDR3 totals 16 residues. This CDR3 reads CASSARPSSRTDTQYF. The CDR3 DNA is TGTGCCAGCAGCGCCCGTCCTAGCTCCCGCACAGATACGCAGTATTTT.